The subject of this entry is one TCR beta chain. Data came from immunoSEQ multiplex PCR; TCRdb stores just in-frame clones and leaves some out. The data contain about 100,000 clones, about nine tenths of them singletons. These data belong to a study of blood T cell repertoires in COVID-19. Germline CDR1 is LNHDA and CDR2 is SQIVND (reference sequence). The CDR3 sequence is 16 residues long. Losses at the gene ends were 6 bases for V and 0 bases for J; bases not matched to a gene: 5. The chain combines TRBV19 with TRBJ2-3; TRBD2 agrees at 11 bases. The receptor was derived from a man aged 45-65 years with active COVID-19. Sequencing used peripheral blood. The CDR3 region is CASSGLAGGSTDTQYF. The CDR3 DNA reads TGTGCCAGTAGCGGACTAGCGGGTGGAAGCACAGATACGCAGTATTTT.